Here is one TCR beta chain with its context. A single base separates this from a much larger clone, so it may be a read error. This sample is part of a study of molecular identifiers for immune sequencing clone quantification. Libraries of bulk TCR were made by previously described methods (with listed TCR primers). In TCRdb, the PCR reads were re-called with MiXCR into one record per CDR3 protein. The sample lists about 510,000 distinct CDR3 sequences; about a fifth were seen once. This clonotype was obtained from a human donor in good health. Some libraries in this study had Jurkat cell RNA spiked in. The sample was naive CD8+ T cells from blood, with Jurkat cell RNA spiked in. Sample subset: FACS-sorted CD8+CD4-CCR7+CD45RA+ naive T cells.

Here the CDR3 reads CASSGRRGWETQYF. The CDR3 coding sequence is TGTGCCAGCAGTGGACGTAGGGGTTGGGAGACCCAGTACTTC. The V and J genes are TRBV25-1 and TRBJ2-5; TRBD1 might be the D (5 bases). Trimming took 4 bases from V and 5 from J, leaving 14 bases between them. The CDR3 consists of 14 residues. Germline V gene data show CDR1 as MGHDK and CDR2 as SYGVNS.